This entry lists 9 T cell receptor beta chains sequenced from one sample in a study of T-cell memory formation after mild COVID-19. TCRdb redid the calling of the 5' RACE reads with MiXCR, one entry per CDR3 protein. The profile shows 380,000 or so distinct CDR3 sequences, around 13% of them singletons. Material for sequencing was PBMCs or a T cell subset sorted from them (not recorded which). The receptor source for this set is a man between 18 and 29 years old who had mild COVID-19 (a few samples of this study predate the infection). Cell type and time point are not known.

The rearrangement uses TRBV6-4 and TRBJ1-1; D gene unclear. Trimming stripped 0 bases from V and 1 base from J, with 6 bases between. The length of the CDR3 is 14 residues. The germline CDR1 and CDR2 sequences are MRHNA and SNTAGT. The CDR3 loop is CASSDSPENTEAFF. The CDR3 coding sequence is TGTGCCAGCAGTGACTCGCCGGAGAACACTGAAGCTTTCTTT.

This clonotype was counted a few times. The chain is built from TRBV6-5 and TRBJ1-2; tentative D call: TRBD1 (5 bases). This CDR3 contains 17 residues. Per germline, CDR1 MNHEY and CDR2 SVGAGI. V was clipped by 6 bases and J by 1 base, with 21 bases between them. The CDR3 sequence is CASRWDRLQGDNYGYTF. CDR3 coding DNA: TGTGCCAGCAGGTGGGATAGACTTCAGGGAGATAACTATGGCTACACCTTC.

This rearrangement joins TRBV7-2 to TRBJ2-1; D possibly corresponds to TRBD2 (5 bases). The CDR3 consists of 16 residues. Trimming pared 6 bases from V and 0 bases from J, leaving 15 bases between. CDR1 and CDR2 (germline): SGHTA, FQGNSA. CDR3 in DNA: TGTGCCAGCAGTCCCCTTCAGGCGGGCTCCTACAATGAGCAGTTCTTC. Encoded protein: CASSPLQAGSYNEQFF. Combining the CDR3 with reference TRBV7-2 and TRBJ2-1 gives the whole variable domain GAGVSQSPSNKVTEKGKDVELRCDPISGHTALYWYRQSLGQGLEFLIYFQGNSAPDKSGLPSDRFSAERTGGSVSTLTIQRTQQEDSAVYLCASSPLQAGSYNEQFFGPGTRLTVL.

This clonotype was seen only a few times. J is TRBJ1-5 and V is TRBV20-1; 7 bases align to TRBD1. There are 14 residues in the CDR3. In germline, CDR1 is DFQATT, CDR2 SNEGSKA (reference sequence). V gave up 6 bases and J gave up 3 bases; unmatched junction bases: 8. CDR3 in DNA: TGCAGTGCCTTCACAGGGGTGGACAATCAGCCCCAGCATTTT. Translated, it gives CSAFTGVDNQPQHF.

The table lists this clonotype with a few counts. V usage is TRBV7-2 and J usage is TRBJ2-1; tentatively, D is TRBD2 (5 bases). CDR1 SGHTA and CDR2 FQGNSA come from the germline V gene. The CDR3 has 15 residues. Trimming took 5 bases from V and 5 from J, leaving 16 bases between them. This CDR3 is CASSTSAGANNEQFF. The CDR3 nucleotides read TGTGCCAGCAGCACCTCGGCGGGTGCAAACAATGAGCAGTTCTTC.

This clonotype was detected many times. The V gene is TRBV7-2, the J gene TRBJ2-1, with 8 bases identical to TRBD1. This CDR3 region has 15 residues. Germline lookup yields CDR1 SGHTA and CDR2 FQGNSA. Trimming cost V 3 bases and J 6 bases; bases outside gene matches: 7. Written as DNA, the CDR3 is TGTGCCAGCAGCTTCCGGGACAGGACTCGCAATGAGCAGTTCTTC. It translates to CASSFRDRTRNEQFF.

This clonotype has just a few counts. The chain combines TRBV5-5 with TRBJ2-1; D might be TRBD1 (5 bases). There are 15 residues in the CDR3. From germline, CDR1 is SGHKS and CDR2 YYEKEE (reference sequence). V gave up 4 bases and J gave up 4 bases, with 15 bases separating them. CDR3 DNA: TGTGCCAGCAGCATAGTACAGGACCGGTACAATGAGCAGTTCTTC. It is translated as CASSIVQDRYNEQFF.

A single count supports this clonotype. The chain joins TRBV5-6 to TRBJ2-6, with 8 bases fitting TRBD1. The germline gives CDR1 SGHDT, CDR2 YYEEEE. CDR3 length: 17 amino acids. Trimming took 0 bases from V and 0 from J; bases not matched to a gene: 2. CDR3 amino acids: CASSLGDRNSGANVLTF. CDR3 sequence (DNA): TGTGCCAGCAGCTTGGGGGACAGGAACTCTGGGGCCAACGTCCTGACTTTC.

A few counts support this clonotype. This rearrangement joins TRBV7-2 to TRBJ2-3, with TRBD2 matching over 9 bases. The CDR3 covers 15 residues. J gave up 6 bases and V 2 bases, and 6 bases lay outside the gene matches. The germline gives CDR1 SGHTA, CDR2 FQGNSA. CDR3: CASSLKARGGDTQYF. The CDR3 DNA reads as TGTGCCAGCAGCTTAAAAGCGCGGGGGGGCGATACGCAGTATTTT.